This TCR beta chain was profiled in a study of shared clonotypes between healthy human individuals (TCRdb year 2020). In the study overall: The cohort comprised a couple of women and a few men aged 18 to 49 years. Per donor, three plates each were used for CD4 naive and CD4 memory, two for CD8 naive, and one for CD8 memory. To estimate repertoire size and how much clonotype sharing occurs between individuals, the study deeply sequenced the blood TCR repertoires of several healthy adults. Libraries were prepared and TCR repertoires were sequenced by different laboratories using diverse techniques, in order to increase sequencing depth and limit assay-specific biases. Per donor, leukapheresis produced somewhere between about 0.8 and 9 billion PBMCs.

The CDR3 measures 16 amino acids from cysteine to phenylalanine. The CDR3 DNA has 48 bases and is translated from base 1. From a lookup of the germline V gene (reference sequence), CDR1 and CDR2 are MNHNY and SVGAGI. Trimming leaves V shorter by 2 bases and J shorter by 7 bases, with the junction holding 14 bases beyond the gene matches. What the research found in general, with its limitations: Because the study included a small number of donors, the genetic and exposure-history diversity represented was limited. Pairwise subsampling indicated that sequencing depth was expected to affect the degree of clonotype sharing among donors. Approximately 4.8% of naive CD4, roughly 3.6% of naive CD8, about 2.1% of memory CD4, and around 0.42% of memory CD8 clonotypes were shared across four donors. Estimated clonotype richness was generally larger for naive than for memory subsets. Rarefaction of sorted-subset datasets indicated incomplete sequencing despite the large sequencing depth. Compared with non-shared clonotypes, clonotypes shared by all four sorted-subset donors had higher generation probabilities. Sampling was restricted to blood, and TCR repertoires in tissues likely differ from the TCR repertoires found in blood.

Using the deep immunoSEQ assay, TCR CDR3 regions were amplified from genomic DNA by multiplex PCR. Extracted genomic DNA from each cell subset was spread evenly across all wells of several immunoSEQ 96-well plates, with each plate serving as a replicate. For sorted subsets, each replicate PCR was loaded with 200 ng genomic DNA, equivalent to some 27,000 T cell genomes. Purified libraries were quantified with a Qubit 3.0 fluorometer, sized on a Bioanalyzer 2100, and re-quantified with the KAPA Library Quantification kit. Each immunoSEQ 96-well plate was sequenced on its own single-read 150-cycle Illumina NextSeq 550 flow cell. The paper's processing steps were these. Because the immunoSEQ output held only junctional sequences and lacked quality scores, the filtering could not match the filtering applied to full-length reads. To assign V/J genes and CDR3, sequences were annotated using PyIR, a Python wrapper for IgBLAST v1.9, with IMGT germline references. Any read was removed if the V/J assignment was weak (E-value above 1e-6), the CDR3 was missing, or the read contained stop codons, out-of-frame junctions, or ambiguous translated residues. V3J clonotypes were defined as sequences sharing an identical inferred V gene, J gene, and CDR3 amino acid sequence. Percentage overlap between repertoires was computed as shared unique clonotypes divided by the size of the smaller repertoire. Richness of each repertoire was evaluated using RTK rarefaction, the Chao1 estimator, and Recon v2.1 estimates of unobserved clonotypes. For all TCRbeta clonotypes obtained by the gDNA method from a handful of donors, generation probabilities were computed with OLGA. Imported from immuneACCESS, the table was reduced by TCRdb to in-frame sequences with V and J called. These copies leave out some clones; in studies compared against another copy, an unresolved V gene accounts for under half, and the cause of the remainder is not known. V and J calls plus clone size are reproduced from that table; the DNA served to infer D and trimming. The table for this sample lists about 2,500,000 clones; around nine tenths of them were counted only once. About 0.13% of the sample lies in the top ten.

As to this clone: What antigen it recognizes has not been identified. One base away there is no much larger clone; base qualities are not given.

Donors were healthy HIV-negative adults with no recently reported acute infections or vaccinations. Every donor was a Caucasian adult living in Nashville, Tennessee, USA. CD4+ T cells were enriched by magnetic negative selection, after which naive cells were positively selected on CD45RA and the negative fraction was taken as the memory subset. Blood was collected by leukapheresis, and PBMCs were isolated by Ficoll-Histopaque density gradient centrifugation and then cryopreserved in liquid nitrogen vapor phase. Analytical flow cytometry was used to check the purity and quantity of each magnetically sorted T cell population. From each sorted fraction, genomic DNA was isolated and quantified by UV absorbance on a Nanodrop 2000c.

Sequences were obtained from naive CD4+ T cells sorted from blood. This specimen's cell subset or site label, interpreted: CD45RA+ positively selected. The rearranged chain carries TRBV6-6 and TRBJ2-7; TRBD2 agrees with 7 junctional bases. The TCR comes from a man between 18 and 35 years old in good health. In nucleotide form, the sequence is TGTGCCAGCAGTTACCCTATAAGCGGGAAACGTGGGGAGCAGTACTTC. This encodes CASSYPISGKRGEQYF.